This T cell receptor (beta chain) derives from a study of cytomegalovirus exposure and HLA in healthy donors. Broader study findings: Earlier analysis yielded a pattern in which most TCR beta V segments were productive about 87% or about 30% of the time.

This clone was observed a handful of times. Its antigen is unknown. This same CDR3 is encoded by further DNA sequences in the sample. V lost 2 bases to trimming and J lost 7 bases, with 9 bases between them. CDR3 size: 12 residues. Germline V gene sequence: CDR1 MNHEY, CDR2 SVGAGI. Primers for the PCR totalled 60 Vbeta and 13 Jbeta. Profiling relied on immunoSEQ multiplex PCR, and the TCRdb table lists in-frame clones only, not all of them. Among roughly 130,000 clones, roughly 79% were seen once, and the ten largest hold around 0.67%. The sequencing sample was made of PBMCs. The receptor's source is a man younger than 35 in good health and CMV-seronegative. The chain joins TRBV6-5 to TRBJ2-7; tentatively, D is TRBD2 (5 bases). The CDR3 loop reads CASSYRGREQYF. In nucleotides, the CDR3 is TGTGCCAGCAGTTACCGGGGAAGGGAGCAGTACTTC.